What follows describes a single TCR beta chain. What it binds is unknown. The V gene lost 2 bases and the J gene lost 5 bases, with 10 bases spanning the gap. This CDR3 contains 13 residues. CDR1 and CDR2 (germline): SGHKS, YYEKEE (reference sequence). Frozen PBMC stocks contributed around 2 micrograms of genomic DNA to the TCR beta libraries. This specimen comes from a study of cytotoxic CD8 clonotypes in ibrutinib-treated CLL. Findings and limits, study-wide: Clonality grew at ibrutinib response; at progression, it decreased back toward baseline. The times at which samples were taken varied between sustained-remission and progressing patients. Treatment left the uncommon public clonotypes either contracted or stable in frequency.

Only in-frame clones appear in the TCRdb table, and some are missing; sequencing was by immunoSEQ multiplex PCR. The sample includes approximately 120,000 clones, 58% of them seen just once. The chain joins TRBV5-5 to TRBJ1-1; perhaps TRBD1 as D (5 bases). The sequence came from a human donor with chronic lymphocytic leukemia. This specimen consisted of PBMCs, obtained after 24 months of ibrutinib treatment. CDR3 nucleotides: TGTGCCAGCAGCTTTCGCGGGGGGACTGAAGCTTTCTTT. It yields the protein CASSFRGGTEAFF.